The clone carrying this T cell receptor (beta chain) was recorded a few times. The sample providers were healthy Caucasian people from Russia, aged about 6 to 95. Every donor gave approximately 10 milliliters of peripheral blood. Next came a second PCR, run for roughly 6 to 11 cycles, which used a sample-barcoded 5' primer along with a J-beta primer mix. Unique molecular identifiers of 12 random nucleotides labeled each cDNA. MiXCR was run by TCRdb on the 5' RACE reads, yielding one entry per CDR3 protein. The data show fewer than 2,000,000 distinct CDR3 sequences, with around 36% seen just once and around 11% held by the top ten. The data belong to a study of blood T cells in healthy people across ages. Losses at the gene ends were 4 bases for V and 2 bases for J; bases not matched to a gene: 5. The CDR3 runs 15 residues. Germline values: CDR1 LGHDT, CDR2 YNNKEL (reference sequence).

This chain uses TRBV3-1 with TRBJ2-5; TRBD2 matches 9 bases. The specimen was blood. The receptor was derived from a woman aged 25 to 39 in good health. The CDR3 bases are TGTGCCAGCAGCCTACCCAGCGGGAGGCAAGAGACCCAGTACTTC. Amino acid sequence: CASSLPSGRQETQYF.